One and the same sample provided the 5 T cell receptor beta chains below, sequenced in a study of OX40 agonist ivuxolimab in advanced cancers. The protocol was immunoSEQ multiplex PCR, while the TCRdb copy is restricted to in-frame clones and leaves out a portion. Seen here are some 80,000 clones, around 90% observed once, and the top ten hold under 0.7%. The material was CD4+ or CD8+ T cells sorted from blood, obtained in a trial of the OX40 agonist ivuxolimab. The receptors were gathered from an adult with an advanced solid tumor such as melanoma, head and neck, liver or kidney cancer.

The chain is built from TRBV27 and TRBJ2-3, with 8 nucleotides matching TRBD2. Germline loops: CDR1 MNHEY, CDR2 SMNVEV (reference sequence). With 4 bases clipped from V and 6 bases from J, the junction kept 9 bases outside the gene matches. The CDR3 is 15 residues long. The CDR3 bases are TGTGCCAGCAGTTCAGCGGGGGCCGGGACGGATACGCAGTATTTT. It yields the protein CASSSAGAGTDTQYF.

The chain uses TRBV2 and TRBJ1-1, with TRBD1 identical over 7 bases. Germline lookup yields CDR1 SNHLY and CDR2 FYNNEI. CDR3 size: 14 residues. The J segment lost 2 bases and the V segment lost 7 bases, leaving 7 bases of the junction unmatched. Written as DNA, the CDR3 is TGTGCCAGCACCAAGGGACAGCCTAACACTGAAGCTTTCTTT. Its translation: CASTKGQPNTEAFF.

The chain carries TRBV28 and TRBJ1-3, with 7 bases lining up with TRBD1. The length of the CDR3 is 12 residues. V trimming: 4 bases; J trimming: 11 bases; junction bases outside the gene matches: 5. Per germline, CDR1 MDHEN and CDR2 SYDVKM. CDR3 sequence reads: CASSSGGLPIYF. CDR3 DNA: TGTGCCAGCAGTTCAGGGGGTCTGCCCATATATTTT.

This chain links TRBV29-1 with TRBJ1-1; weak D call: TRBD1 (5 bases). Deletions cut 6 bases from V and 3 bases from J, with 14 bases between. Germline CDR1 reads SQVTM; CDR2 reads ANQGSEA. The CDR3 covers 13 residues. The CDR3 DNA reads TGCAGCGTCGCCATAGTAGGGGACACTGAAGCTTTCTTT. As protein: CSVAIVGDTEAFF.

A few counts support this clone. The gene calls are TRBV2 and TRBJ1-1; D unresolved. This CDR3 region has 11 residues. In germline, CDR1 is SNHLY, CDR2 FYNNEI. Trimming left V 6 bases short and J 10 bases short, with 12 bases between. The CDR3 coding sequence is TGTGCCAGCAGGTTTGAACTGGGAGCTTTCTTT. Its protein product is CASRFELGAFF.